Each of the 4 T cell receptor beta chains below was sequenced from the same sample in a study of a mutant IDH1 vaccine in newly diagnosed glioma. Time point defined: week 35, safety follow-up. Topical imiquimod was applied with each vaccine dose, which held 300 ug of mutant IDH1 20-mer peptide. This table comes from immunoSEQ multiplex PCR, and its TCRdb copy is limited to in-frame clones, with some not included. The sample carries about 55,000 clones, roughly 80% recorded once. These receptors' targets are unknown. Here the sequenced sample was PBMCs, taken from a glioma patient whose treatment included an IDH1 peptide vaccine. The receptors here all came from a woman between 18 and 30 years old with glioma.

V is TRBV6-1 and J is TRBJ2-3, with D perhaps matching TRBD1 or TRBD2 (6 bases each). The CDR3 is made up of 18 amino acids. CDR1 is MNHNS, CDR2 SASEGT, per germline. Trimming removed 1 base at V and 0 bases at J, with 17 bases between. The CDR3 spells CASSEGGWGAISTDTQYF. The CDR3 coding sequence is TGTGCCAGCAGTGAAGGGGGATGGGGGGCGATTAGCACAGATACGCAGTATTTT.

The chain carries TRBV25-1 and TRBJ1-2; 8 bases line up with TRBD1. Germline CDR1 MGHDK, CDR2 SYGVNS. Trimming at V came to 7 bases and at J to 4 bases, leaving 8 bases not matched to a gene. This CDR3 spans 14 amino acids. In nucleotides, the CDR3 is TGTGCCAGCATACCGGACAGGGCGGGCTATGGCTACACCTTC. Protein sequence: CASIPDRAGYGYTF.

V is TRBV5-4 and J is TRBJ2-1; tentatively, D is TRBD1 (6 bases). In germline, CDR1 is SGHNT, CDR2 YYREEE (reference sequence). Trimming cost V 5 bases and J 2 bases, with 20 bases left between them. This CDR3 is 17 amino acids long. The CDR3 protein is CASSSQGRVRTYNEQFF. CDR3 DNA: TGTGCCAGCAGTAGTCAGGGGCGGGTTCGGACCTACAATGAGCAGTTCTTC.

The J gene is TRBJ1-4, the V gene TRBV7-9; no clear D. This CDR3 contains 16 residues. The V end lost 1 base, the J end lost 5 bases, and 14 bases lay between the germline ends. Germline-derived CDR1 and CDR2 are SEHNR and FQNEAQ (reference sequence). Here the CDR3 DNA reads TGTGCCAGCAGCTTAGGCACCCTAGAGGTGAATGAAAAACTGTTTTTT. Encoded protein: CASSLGTLEVNEKLFF.